This T cell receptor (beta chain) was sequenced during a study of shared clonotypes between healthy human individuals. Profiling relied on immunoSEQ multiplex PCR, and the TCRdb table lists in-frame clones only, not all of them. The data show approximately 350,000 clones, approximately 74% seen once. V lost 5 bases and J lost 3, with 13 bases in between. The germline gives CDR1 SGHVS, CDR2 FNYEAQ. The CDR3 sequence is 15 residues long. The chain employs TRBV7-6 and TRBJ2-2; possibly TRBD2 for D (5 bases). The sequence came from a man in his thirties or forties in good health. Sequencing input: memory CD4+ T cells sorted from blood. Subset reported: CD45RA-negative fraction. Here the CDR3 DNA reads TGTGCCAGCAGCCCGCTGGTGGGAGACACCGGGGAGCTGTTTTTT. This encodes CASSPLVGDTGELFF.